These 31 T cell receptor beta chains came from one sample sequenced in a study of T cell responses to AZD1222 COVID-19 vaccine. Repertoires were generated with immunoSEQ multiplex PCR, while TCRdb's copy carries only in-frame clones and drops some. This table holds about 150,000 clones, 89% found once. Sequencing was performed on peripheral blood, taken on day 0 of AZD1222 vaccination. Receptor source: an adult in good health.

This clone was counted a few times. This chain uses TRBV2 with TRBJ1-2; no clear D gene. V was trimmed by 5 bases and J by 1 base, leaving 5 bases between them. Germline CDR1 reads SNHLY; CDR2 reads FYNNEI. The CDR3 is made up of 12 amino acids. The CDR3 DNA is TGTGCCAGCAGTCGGGGTAACTATGGCTACACCTTC. Residues: CASSRGNYGYTF. The whole variable domain, remainder taken from reference TRBV2 and TRBJ1-2, is EPEVTQTPSHQVTQMGQEVILRCVPISNHLYFYWYRQILGQKVEFLVSFYNNEISEKSEIFDDQFSVERPDGSNFTLKIRSTKLEDSAMYFCASSRGNYGYTFGSGTRLTVV.

The chain combines TRBV7-2 with TRBJ1-6; no definite D call. Germline CDR1 SGHTA, CDR2 FQGNSA. The V end was cut by 3 bases, the J end by 0 bases, with 15 bases between. CDR3 length equals 18 residues. The CDR3 loop is CASSFTGLTSSYNSPLHF. The CDR3, as DNA: TGTGCCAGCAGCTTCACCGGGCTGACTAGCTCCTATAATTCACCCCTCCACTTT.

This sequence joins TRBV7-9 and TRBJ1-6; D is unresolved. Looked up from germline, CDR1 is SEHNR and CDR2 is FQNEAQ (reference sequence). CDR3 size: 18 residues. The V end was cut by 5 bases, the J end by 0 bases, with 17 bases between. Here the CDR3 reads CASSHPANKSSYNSPLHF. The CDR3 nucleotides read TGTGCCAGCAGCCACCCGGCAAACAAGAGCTCCTATAATTCACCCCTCCACTTT.

The V and J genes are TRBV7-6 and TRBJ2-3, with unresolved D. With 5 bases removed from V and 4 bases from J, the gap between germline ends came to 10 bases. CDR1 SGHVS and CDR2 FNYEAQ come from the germline V gene. The CDR3 loop spans 13 amino acids. CDR3: CASSRYRSDTQYF. In nucleotides, the CDR3 is TGTGCCAGCAGCCGATACAGATCAGATACGCAGTATTTT.

This clone occurred a few times. The chain carries TRBV7-3 and TRBJ2-2, with a tentative D call TRBD1 (6 bases). This CDR3 is 16 amino acids long. Trimming shortened V by 1 base and J by 8 bases, and 17 bases separated the two germline ends. CDR1 and CDR2 (germline): SGHTA, FQGTGA. The CDR3 reads CASSLMTGWASGELFF. CDR3 bases: TGTGCCAGCAGCTTAATGACAGGTTGGGCTTCTGGGGAGCTGTTTTTT.

The rearrangement uses TRBV6-1 and TRBJ2-7; a possible D gene is TRBD2 (6 bases). The V gene lost 0 bases and the J gene lost 6 bases, with 12 bases spanning the gap. Germline V gene lookup returns CDR1 MNHNS and CDR2 SASEGT. The CDR3 is 14 residues long. CDR3 bases: TGTGCCAGCAGTGAAGCACCGGGAGTGCGCGAGCAGTACTTC. Amino acids: CASSEAPGVREQYF.

The J gene is TRBJ2-5, the V gene TRBV7-3, with TRBD2 identical over 8 bases. The length of the CDR3 is 16 residues. The V gene end was trimmed by 5 bases and the J gene end by 3 bases; junction bases not matched to a gene: 11. Germline loops: CDR1 SGHTA, CDR2 FQGTGA. The CDR3 loop reads CASSPTGGGRKETQYF. The CDR3 DNA is TGTGCCAGCAGCCCGACCGGGGGGGGGCGAAAAGAGACCCAGTACTTC.

CDR3 protein: CASSVGGRENSPLHF. The CDR3, as DNA: TGTGCCAGCAGCGTAGGCGGCAGGGAGAATTCACCCCTCCACTTT. The rearrangement links TRBV9 to TRBJ1-6; tentatively, D is TRBD1 (5 bases). With 0 bases removed from V and 7 bases from J, the gap between germline ends came to 11 bases. The CDR3 has 15 amino acids. Per germline, CDR1 SGDLS and CDR2 YYNGEE. Looking up the rest from reference TRBV9 and TRBJ1-6 gives the full variable domain: DSGVTQTPKHLITATGQRVTLRCSPRSGDLSVYWYQQSLDQGLQFLIQYYNGEERAKGNILERFSAQQFPDLHSELNLSSLELGDSALYFCASSVGGRENSPLHFGNGTRLTVT.

This clone appeared once. The rearrangement joins TRBV27 to TRBJ2-3, with D possibly called TRBD1 or TRBD2 (5 bases each). V lost 2 bases to trimming and J lost 0 bases, with 12 bases between them. This CDR3 has 16 residues. CDR1 and CDR2 (germline): MNHEY, SMNVEV (reference sequence). In DNA form, the CDR3 reads TGTGCCAGCAGTTTACTCCGGGACGGTAGCACAGATACGCAGTATTTT. Its protein is CASSLLRDGSTDTQYF.

This clone came up once. The chain recombines TRBV4-3 with TRBJ1-1; D gene unclear. The ends were cut back, 6 bases at V and 1 base at J, with 18 bases in the middle. The germline CDR1 and CDR2 sequences are LGHNA and YSLEER. This CDR3 is 16 amino acids long. The CDR3 sequence: CASRPDILSPNTEAFF. CDR3 DNA sequence: TGCGCCAGCAGACCCGACATCCTGAGCCCGAACACTGAAGCTTTCTTT.

This chain uses TRBV27 with TRBJ2-1, with D perhaps matching TRBD1 (6 bases). The V and J ends lost 6 bases and 0 bases respectively, with 15 bases between them. The CDR3 spans 16 residues. Germline CDR1 MNHEY, CDR2 SMNVEV (reference sequence). DNA of the CDR3: TGTGCCAGCAGGATCCCCACAGGGAGCTCCTACAATGAGCAGTTCTTC. This codes for CASRIPTGSSYNEQFF.

The rearrangement uses TRBV7-3 and TRBJ2-7; D is unresolved. The V gene's germline CDR1 is SGHTA and CDR2 FQGTGA. Trimming left V 1 base short and J 5 bases short, with 15 bases between. The CDR3 is made up of 15 amino acids. The CDR3 DNA sequence: TGTGCCAGCAGCTTAATAGCAGGTTCGGCCAACGAGCAGTACTTC. As protein: CASSLIAGSANEQYF.

The chain couples TRBV7-9 to TRBJ2-1; TRBD2 matches at 7 bases. V gave up 5 bases and J gave up 7 bases; unmatched junction bases: 8. Looked up from germline, CDR1 is SEHNR and CDR2 is FQNEAQ (reference sequence). The CDR3 runs 14 residues. CDR3 loop: CASSLRGSENEQFF. CDR3 in DNA: TGTGCCAGCAGCCTGCGCGGGAGCGAGAATGAGCAGTTCTTC.

V and J are TRBV24-1 and TRBJ2-3; tentatively, D is TRBD1 (8 bases). The length of the CDR3 is 14 residues. V was shortened by 7 bases and J by 4 bases, with 14 bases between the two germline ends. The germline V gene has CDR1 KGHDR and CDR2 SFDVKD. The CDR3 coding sequence is TGTGCCACCAGACAGGGGGGGTACGCAGATACGCAGTATTTT. Its translation: CATRQGGYADTQYF.

The CDR3 loop reads CAIRGRNVTGEVGNYGYTF. CDR3 DNA sequence: TGTGCCATCCGGGGAAGGAATGTGACAGGGGAAGTGGGGAACTATGGCTACACCTTC. J is TRBJ1-2 and V is TRBV10-3; TRBD1 agrees at 8 bases. This CDR3 is 19 amino acids long. Trimming cost V 8 bases and J 2 bases; bases outside gene matches: 22. Germline CDR1 and CDR2: ENHRY and SYGVKD.

The V call is TRBV28, the J call TRBJ1-2; D not resolved. The CDR3 contains 15 residues. Trimming left V 5 bases short and J 0 bases short, with 13 bases between. Germline lookup yields CDR1 MDHEN and CDR2 SYDVKM. Written as DNA, the CDR3 is TGTGCCAGCAGTCAACGTCCAGTCCCTAACTATGGCTACACCTTC. It codes for CASSQRPVPNYGYTF.

The J gene is TRBJ2-1, the V gene TRBV7-3; TRBD1 aligns across 11 bases. CDR1 SGHTA and CDR2 FQGTGA come from the germline V gene. Germline trimming cut 6 bases from V and 7 bases from J; bases unmatched to any gene: 5. The CDR3 loop spans 14 amino acids. CDR3 bases: TGTGCCAGCAGTTTCGGGACAGGGGGAAATGAGCAGTTCTTC. Translated, it gives CASSFGTGGNEQFF.

This chain uses TRBV7-9 with TRBJ1-2, with D possibly matching TRBD1 (5 bases). V dropped 5 bases and J dropped 0 bases, with 16 bases sitting between them. The germline gives CDR1 SEHNR, CDR2 FQNEAQ (reference sequence). CDR3 length: 16 amino acids. The CDR3 protein is CASSRDAFLSNYGYTF. The DNA of the CDR3 is TGTGCCAGCAGCCGGGACGCTTTTCTTTCTAACTATGGCTACACCTTC.

The chain couples TRBV5-1 to TRBJ2-1, with D unresolved. The germline V gene encodes CDR1 SGHRS and CDR2 YFSETQ. This CDR3 spans 13 amino acids. Trimming removed 2 bases from V and 3 bases from J, with 6 bases in between. DNA of the CDR3: TGCGCCAGCAGCTTCTTCAGCTACAATGAGCAGTTCTTC. This codes for CASSFFSYNEQFF.

The genes are TRBV28 and TRBJ1-2; 7 bases match TRBD1. Germline V CDR1 and CDR2: MDHEN, SYDVKM. This CDR3 contains 16 residues. Unmatched junction bases numbered 15, after V lost 5 bases and J lost 6 bases. CDR3 DNA: TGTGCCAGCAGTCCCCCGGACAGGCGTTCTATTGATGGCTACACCTTC. As protein: CASSPPDRRSIDGYTF.

The chain recombines TRBV27 with TRBJ1-6; TRBD1 agrees at 7 bases. The germline V gene has CDR1 MNHEY and CDR2 SMNVEV (reference sequence). The CDR3 extends over 14 amino acids. With 5 bases clipped from V and 9 bases from J, the junction kept 7 bases outside the gene matches. CDR3 sequence (DNA): TGTGCCAGCAGTGGTGACAGGGTTCGTTCACCCCTCCACTTT. Amino acids: CASSGDRVRSPLHF.

The chain recombines TRBV20-1 with TRBJ2-1; 9 nucleotides align to TRBD2. V dropped 3 bases and J dropped 6; count of bases not matched to a gene: 9. From germline, CDR1 is DFQATT and CDR2 SNEGSKA (reference sequence). The CDR3 loop spans 15 amino acids. CDR3: CSASLASGTRNEQFF. The DNA for the CDR3 is TGCAGTGCTAGTTTGGCTAGCGGGACCCGCAATGAGCAGTTCTTC.

The rearrangement uses TRBV21-1 and TRBJ1-5. TRBV21-1 counts as a pseudogene. CDR3 length: 10 amino acids. The CDR3 here is CAGGFLAQHF. In DNA, the CDR3 is TGTGCCGGAGGGTTTTTGGCCCAGCATTTT.

The chain joins TRBV18 to TRBJ2-4; 9 positions match TRBD1. This CDR3 contains 12 residues. The germline V gene encodes CDR1 KGHSH and CDR2 LQKENI. V was pared by 5 bases and J by 9 bases, with 2 bases of the junction left unmatched. In DNA form, the CDR3 reads TGTGCCAGCTCAAAGGACAGGGGCATTCAGTACTTC. Its protein product is CASSKDRGIQYF.

CDR3 region: CASSRTSNEQFF. As DNA, the CDR3 is TGTGCCAGCAGCCGGACTAGCAATGAGCAGTTCTTC. The rearrangement links TRBV11-2 to TRBJ2-1; TRBD2 aligns across 7 bases. J gave up 6 bases and V 5 bases, and 1 base lay outside the gene matches. The V gene's germline CDR1 is SGHAT and CDR2 FQNNGV. The CDR3 has 12 residues.

CDR3 nucleotides: TGTGCCAGCAGAGTTCTAGCGGGAGCGCCTGAGTTCTTC. Translated, it gives CASRVLAGAPEFF. The chain uses TRBV28 and TRBJ2-1; 10 nucleotides line up with TRBD2. The CDR3 is 13 residues long. V lost 6 bases, J lost 14 bases, and 10 bases stayed unmatched. Germline CDR1 MDHEN, CDR2 SYDVKM.

This clone was seen at least ten times. This sequence joins TRBV4-3 and TRBJ1-5, with TRBD1 matching 11 bases. Germline CDR1 reads LGHNA; CDR2 reads YSLEER. The CDR3 contains 16 residues. V trimming: 0 bases; J trimming: 12 bases; junction bases outside the gene matches: 10. CDR3 amino acids: CASSQEAGTGGLGQHF. CDR3 in DNA: TGCGCCAGCAGCCAAGAAGCCGGGACAGGGGGATTGGGCCAGCATTTT.

V and J are TRBV9 and TRBJ2-2; D may be TRBD2 (5 bases). Trimming stripped 4 bases from V and 2 bases from J, with 18 bases between. Per the germline V gene, CDR1 is SGDLS and CDR2 is YYNGEE. This CDR3 is built from 17 residues. The CDR3 loop reads CASSPEGETPNTGELFF. The DNA for the CDR3 is TGTGCCAGCAGCCCCGAGGGTGAGACACCAAACACCGGGGAGCTGTTTTTT. Supplemented by reference TRBV9 and TRBJ2-2, the full variable domain reads DSGVTQTPKHLITATGQRVTLRCSPRSGDLSVYWYQQSLDQGLQFLIQYYNGEERAKGNILERFSAQQFPDLHSELNLSSLELGDSALYFCASSPEGETPNTGELFFGEGSRLTVL.

The V and J genes are TRBV7-9 and TRBJ2-1; D tentatively reads TRBD1 or TRBD2 (5 bases each). Trimming took off 5 bases at V and 0 bases at J, with 17 bases between the two ends. In germline, CDR1 is SEHNR, CDR2 FQNEAQ (reference sequence). The CDR3 extends over 17 amino acids. The CDR3 DNA reads as TGTGCCAGCAGCCCTGGGGACGGCAGGAGCTCCTACAATGAGCAGTTCTTC. This gives the protein CASSPGDGRSSYNEQFF.

The CDR3 protein is CASSLGTSGYNEQFF. CDR3 nucleotide sequence: TGTGCCAGCAGCTTGGGGACTAGCGGATACAATGAGCAGTTCTTC. The J gene is TRBJ2-1, the V gene TRBV5-4; 10 bases line up with TRBD2. The V and J ends lost 0 bases and 4 bases, in that order; junction bases with no gene match: 1. CDR1 and CDR2 (germline): SGHNT, YYREEE (reference sequence). CDR3 length equals 15 residues.

This chain joins TRBV28 and TRBJ1-2, with D possibly being TRBD1 (5 bases). Germline loops: CDR1 MDHEN, CDR2 SYDVKM. This CDR3 comprises 15 residues. With 5 bases removed from V and 2 bases from J, the gap between germline ends came to 15 bases. The CDR3 nucleotides read TGTGCCAGCAGTCCGTCGGGGGGACTGAACTATGGCTACACCTTC. Its protein is CASSPSGGLNYGYTF.